This is a list of T cell receptor beta chains from one sample in a study of OX40 agonist ivuxolimab in advanced cancers. Libraries were prepared by immunoSEQ multiplex PCR; TCRdb keeps only in-frame clonotypes and omits some of them. The table lists 45,000 or so clones, about 79% of them singletons. The specimen comprised CD4+ or CD8+ T cells sorted from blood, sampled in a trial of the OX40 agonist ivuxolimab. The origin of the receptors is an adult with an advanced solid tumor such as melanoma, head and neck, liver or kidney cancer. Each CDR3 is given with its conserved first and last residue. A D gene is named only where the DNA matches it firmly. Clone size is shown for a subset of rows, as once, few, many or a class of expanded clone.

cdr3_nt	cdr3_aa	clone_size	d_call	j_call	v_call
TGTGCCAGCAGGGGAGACGCCGGAGGCTACACCTTC	CASRGDAGGYTF	NA	NA	TRBJ1-2	TRBV11-2
TGTGCCAGCAGCTTAGGGGGACAGGGAGAGCAGTACTTC	CASSLGGQGEQYF	NA	TRBD1	TRBJ2-7	TRBV7-9
TGTGCCAGCAGCTCGGACTCCTACGAGCAGTACTTC	CASSSDSYEQYF	NA	NA	TRBJ2-7	TRBV5-6
TGTGCCAGCAGCTTTCAGGGCTACGAGCAGTACTTC	CASSFQGYEQYF	NA	NA	TRBJ2-7	TRBV7-9
TGTGCCAGCAGCTTAGGAGTGGGAGGCACTGAAGCTTTCTTT	CASSLGVGGTEAFF	NA	NA	TRBJ1-1	TRBV7-6
TGTGCCAGCAGGACTAGCGGGCAAGAGCAGTTCTTC	CASRTSGQEQFF	NA	TRBD2	TRBJ2-1	TRBV6-6
TGCAGCGTTGCGTCCGGGCTAGCGGGACGGAATGAGCAGTTCTTC	CSVASGLAGRNEQFF	once	TRBD2	TRBJ2-1	TRBV29-1
TGTGCCAGCAGGTCCCCGGGACAGTCTAACTATGGCTACACCTTC	CASRSPGQSNYGYTF	NA	TRBD1	TRBJ1-2	TRBV7-9
TGTGCCAGCAGTTACTCACGGAACGGGGAGCTGTTTTTT	CASSYSRNGELFF	NA	NA	TRBJ2-2	TRBV6-5
TGCGCCAGCAGCCAAGATCGGGGCACTAATGAAAAACTGTTTTTT	CASSQDRGTNEKLFF	once	NA	TRBJ1-4	TRBV4-3
TGTGCCAGCAGTGAATACGGGACTAGCGGGAACCTCAATGAGCAGTTCTTC	CASSEYGTSGNLNEQFF	NA	TRBD2	TRBJ2-1	TRBV6-1
TGTGCCAGCAAGGCCGGGGAATTCGGTGGCTACACCTTC	CASKAGEFGGYTF	NA	NA	TRBJ1-2	TRBV6-1
TGTGTCAGCAGCTTAAGGGAGGCCAGACCTTCAGATACGCAGTATTTT	CVSSLREARPSDTQYF	NA	NA	TRBJ2-3	TRBV7-8
TGTGCCAGCAGCAATAAGCGGGAGAGCTCCTACAATGAGCAGTTCTTC	CASSNKRESSYNEQFF	NA	TRBD2	TRBJ2-1	TRBV9
TGTGCCAGCAGCCCCACCGGGGGGACGAGTATAAGGGGGGGCAATCAGCCCCAGCATTTT	CASSPTGGTSIRGGNQPQHF	NA	NA	TRBJ1-5	TRBV21-1
TGCGCCAGCAGCCCCATCAGCAGGGGACAGTTGCTTAATGAAAAACTGTTTTTT	CASSPISRGQLLNEKLFF	NA	TRBD1	TRBJ1-4	TRBV4-1
TGTGCCAGCAGCTTAGGGGACACAAGCAATCAGCCCCAGCATTTT	CASSLGDTSNQPQHF	NA	NA	TRBJ1-5	TRBV7-9
TGTGCCAGTAGTCGGACCGGGACATCCTTGAACACTGAAGCTTTCTTT	CASSRTGTSLNTEAFF	NA	NA	TRBJ1-1	TRBV19
TGCGCCAGCAGCGCACCCGTCGTGTCGGGCACAGATACGCAGTATTTT	CASSAPVVSGTDTQYF	NA	NA	TRBJ2-3	TRBV5-1
TGTGCCAGCAGTTCAGGGGGGTTGAGTTATGGCTACACCTTC	CASSSGGLSYGYTF	NA	TRBD1	TRBJ1-2	TRBV6-5
TGCGCCAGCAGCATGGGGGGCACCGGGGAGCTGTTTTTT	CASSMGGTGELFF	NA	NA	TRBJ2-2	TRBV5-1
TGTGCCAGCAGCTTAGGGAGAATTCTGTCCCCTGGAAACACCATATATTTT	CASSLGRILSPGNTIYF	few	NA	TRBJ1-3	TRBV7-8
TGTGCCAGCAGTTTAAAGACGGGGTCCTACTCCTACGAGCAGTACTTC	CASSLKTGSYSYEQYF	NA	NA	TRBJ2-7	TRBV27
TGTGCCAGCAGCGCGGGACTGAATAATCAGCCCCAGCATTTT	CASSAGLNNQPQHF	NA	NA	TRBJ1-5	TRBV25-1
TGTGCCAGCAGCTTGAATAGCGGGGGCACCGGGGAGCTGTTTTTT	CASSLNSGGTGELFF	NA	TRBD2	TRBJ2-2	TRBV7-3
TGTGCCAGCAGACAGGGGTTGAACACTGAAGCTTTCTTT	CASRQGLNTEAFF	NA	TRBD1	TRBJ1-1	TRBV2
TGTGCCATCAGTGAAGAACAGCACACTGAAGCTTTCTTT	CAISEEQHTEAFF	NA	NA	TRBJ1-1	TRBV10-3
TGTGCCAGCAGCGTAGAGGGGAGACAGGGTCGCGAGCAGTACTTC	CASSVEGRQGREQYF	NA	TRBD1	TRBJ2-7	TRBV9
TGTGCCAGCAGCTCGGGACTAGCGCGAAGCTCCTACAATGAGCAGTTCTTC	CASSSGLARSSYNEQFF	NA	TRBD2	TRBJ2-1	TRBV7-2
TGCAGCGTTCGGACTAGCGGGAGGGCGGGAGAGCAGTACTTC	CSVRTSGRAGEQYF	few	TRBD2	TRBJ2-7	TRBV29-1
TGTGCCACCAGCAGAGACGGGGACTATAGCAATCAGCCCCAGCATTTT	CATSRDGDYSNQPQHF	NA	NA	TRBJ1-5	TRBV15
TGTGCCAGCAGTGAAGGTGCATTCGACACTGAAGCTTTCTTT	CASSEGAFDTEAFF	NA	NA	TRBJ1-1	TRBV6-1
TGTGCCAGCAGTCGAACTAGCGGGAGTGGGGGTGAGCAGTTCTTC	CASSRTSGSGGEQFF	NA	TRBD2	TRBJ2-1	TRBV14
TGTGCCAGCAGCCCCCCAGAAGGGGCTGTGGTCGACACTGAAGCTTTCTTT	CASSPPEGAVVDTEAFF	NA	NA	TRBJ1-1	TRBV13
TGTGCCAGTGGACAGGGGAAGACTGGAGCTTTCTTT	CASGQGKTGAFF	NA	TRBD1	TRBJ1-1	TRBV2
TGTGCCAGCAGCTCCATCGGGGGACAGGGCTATGGCTACACCTTC	CASSSIGGQGYGYTF	NA	TRBD1	TRBJ1-2	TRBV7-9
TGTGCCAGCAGCTTGGATCGTACCGGGGAGCTGCTTTTT	CASSLDRTGELLF	NA	NA	TRBJ2-2	TRBV5-4
TGTGCCAGTAGTATTTCCGGGACCTCTGTATACAATGAGCAGTTCTTC	CASSISGTSVYNEQFF	few	NA	TRBJ2-1	TRBV19
TGTGCCAGCAGCGTATGGGACGGATCCGGGGAGCTGTTTTTT	CASSVWDGSGELFF	NA	NA	TRBJ2-2	TRBV9
TGCGCCAGCAGCCAATCCACAGATACGCAGTATTTT	CASSQSTDTQYF	once	NA	TRBJ2-3	TRBV4-3
TGCGCCAGCAGCCAAGCCCAGGGCTACGAGCAGTACTTC	CASSQAQGYEQYF	NA	NA	TRBJ2-7	TRBV4-3
TGTGCCAGCAGCCGTCCCGCCCACGAGCAGTACTTC	CASSRPAHEQYF	few	NA	TRBJ2-7	TRBV6-4
TGTGCCAGCAGTCCCGGCCCTACGAGGAGGGAGCAGTACTTC	CASSPGPTRREQYF	NA	NA	TRBJ2-7	TRBV6-5
TGTGCCAGCAGCTTACTCGTTCCTAGGACATGGGCTTTCTTT	CASSLLVPRTWAFF	NA	NA	TRBJ1-1	TRBV11-2
TGTGCCAGAAGCTTGGAGGGGCGGAACCCCTACGAGCAGTACTTC	CARSLEGRNPYEQYF	NA	NA	TRBJ2-7	TRBV5-3
TGTGCCAGCAGTCAAGGACAGGGGGCAGCTAATGAAAAACTGTTTTTT	CASSQGQGAANEKLFF	NA	TRBD1	TRBJ1-4	TRBV27
TGTGCCTGGAGTACCCGGAGGGGATCCGGAAACACCATATATTTT	CAWSTRRGSGNTIYF	NA	NA	TRBJ1-3	TRBV30
TGTGCCAGTAGGGGGACGGCCGACACCGGGGAGCTGTTTTTT	CASRGTADTGELFF	NA	NA	TRBJ2-2	TRBV19
TGTGCCAGCAGCCCTAGCTCCTACGAGCAGTACTTC	CASSPSSYEQYF	NA	NA	TRBJ2-7	TRBV7-2
TGCAGCGTTGGACAGGGAAAAGAGACCCAGTACTTC	CSVGQGKETQYF	NA	TRBD1	TRBJ2-5	TRBV29-1
TGTGCCAGCAGCTTGGGGGCCCCAGAGACCCAGTACTTC	CASSLGAPETQYF	NA	NA	TRBJ2-5	TRBV5-8
TGTGCCAGCAGCTTAGATCGGACAGGGCGGGGGAACACTGAAGCTTTCTTT	CASSLDRTGRGNTEAFF	NA	TRBD1	TRBJ1-1	TRBV7-6
TGTGCCAGCAGTTTAGGACAGGGTTTTCGTCAGCCCCAGCATTTT	CASSLGQGFRQPQHF	NA	TRBD1	TRBJ1-5	TRBV27
TGTGCCAGCAGCGGGAGCCCCTACCCTGAAAAACTGTTTTTT	CASSGSPYPEKLFF	once	NA	TRBJ1-4	TRBV5-5